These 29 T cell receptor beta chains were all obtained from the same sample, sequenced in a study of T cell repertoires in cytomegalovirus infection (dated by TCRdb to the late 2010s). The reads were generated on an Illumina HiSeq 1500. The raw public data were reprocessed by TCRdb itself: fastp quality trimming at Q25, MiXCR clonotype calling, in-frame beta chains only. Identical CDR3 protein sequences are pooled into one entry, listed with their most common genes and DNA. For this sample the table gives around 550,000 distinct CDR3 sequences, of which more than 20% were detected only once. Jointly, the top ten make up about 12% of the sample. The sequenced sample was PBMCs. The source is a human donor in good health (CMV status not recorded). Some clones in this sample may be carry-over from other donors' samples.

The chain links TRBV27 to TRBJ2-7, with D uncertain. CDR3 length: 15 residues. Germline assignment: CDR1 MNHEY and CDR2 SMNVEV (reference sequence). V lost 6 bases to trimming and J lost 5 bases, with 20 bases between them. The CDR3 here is CASSPILKLRDEQYF. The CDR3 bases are TGTGCCAGCAGCCCTATCCTAAAGCTTAGGGACGAGCAGTACTTC.

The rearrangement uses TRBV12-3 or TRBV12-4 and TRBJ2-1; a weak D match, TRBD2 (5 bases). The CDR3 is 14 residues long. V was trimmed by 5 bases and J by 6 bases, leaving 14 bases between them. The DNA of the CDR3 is TGTGCCAGCAGTCCCTGGACTGGAACCAATGAGCAGTTCTTC. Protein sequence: CASSPWTGTNEQFF.

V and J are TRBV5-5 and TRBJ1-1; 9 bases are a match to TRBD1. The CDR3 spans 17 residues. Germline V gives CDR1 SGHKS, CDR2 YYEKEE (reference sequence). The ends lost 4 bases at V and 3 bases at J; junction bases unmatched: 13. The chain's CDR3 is CASSGGAGTGTHTEAFF. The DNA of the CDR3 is TGTGCCAGCAGCGGGGGGGCGGGGACAGGGACCCACACTGAAGCTTTCTTT.

CDR3 loop: CSVQGTFGKNIQYF. CDR3 DNA: TGCAGCGTTCAGGGTACCTTCGGGAAAAACATTCAGTACTTC. The J gene is TRBJ2-4, the V gene TRBV29-1; D perhaps matches TRBD1 (5 bases). Trimming left V 5 bases short and J 4 bases short, with 15 bases between. CDR3 length: 14 amino acids. Germline V gene lookup returns CDR1 SQVTM and CDR2 ANQGSEA.

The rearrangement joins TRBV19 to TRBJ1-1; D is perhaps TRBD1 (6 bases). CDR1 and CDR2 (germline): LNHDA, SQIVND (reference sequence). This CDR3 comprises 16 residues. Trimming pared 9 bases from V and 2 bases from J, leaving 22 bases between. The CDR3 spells CASNYYRGGVNTEAFF. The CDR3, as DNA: TGTGCCAGCAATTACTACCGAGGGGGGGTTAACACTGAAGCTTTCTTT.

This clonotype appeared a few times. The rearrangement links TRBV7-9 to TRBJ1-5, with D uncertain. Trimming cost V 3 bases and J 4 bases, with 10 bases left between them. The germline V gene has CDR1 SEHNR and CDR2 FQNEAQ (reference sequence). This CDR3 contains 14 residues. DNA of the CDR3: TGTGCCAGCAGCTTCGGAGTAGGGAATCAGCCCCAGCATTTT. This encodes CASSFGVGNQPQHF.

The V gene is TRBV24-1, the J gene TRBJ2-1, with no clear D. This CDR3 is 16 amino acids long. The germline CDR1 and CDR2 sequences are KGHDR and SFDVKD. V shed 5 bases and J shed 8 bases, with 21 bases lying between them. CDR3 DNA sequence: TGTGCCACCAGTGGGAGATCGAAAATTTATGGCGATGAGCAGTTCTTC. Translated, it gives CATSGRSKIYGDEQFF.

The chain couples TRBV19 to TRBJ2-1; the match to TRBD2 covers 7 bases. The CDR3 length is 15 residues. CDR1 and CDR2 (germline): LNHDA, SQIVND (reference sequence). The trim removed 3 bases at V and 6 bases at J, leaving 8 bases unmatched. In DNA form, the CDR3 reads TGTGCCAGTAGTATCGGCGGGAGCTGGAGCAATGAGCAGTTCTTC. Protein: CASSIGGSWSNEQFF.

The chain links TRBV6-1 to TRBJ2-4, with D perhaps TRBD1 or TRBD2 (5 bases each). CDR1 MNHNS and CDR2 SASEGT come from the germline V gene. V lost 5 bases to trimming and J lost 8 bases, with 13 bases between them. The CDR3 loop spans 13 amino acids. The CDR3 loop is CASSNPPGHIQYF. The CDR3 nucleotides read TGTGCCAGCAGTAACCCCCCGGGGCACATTCAGTACTTC.

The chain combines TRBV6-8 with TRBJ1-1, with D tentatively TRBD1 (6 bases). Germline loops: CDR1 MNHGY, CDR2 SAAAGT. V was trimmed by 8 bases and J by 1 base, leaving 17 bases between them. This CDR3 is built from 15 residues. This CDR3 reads CASRRRTAGNTEAFF. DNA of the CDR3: TGTGCCAGCCGAAGGCGGACAGCTGGGAACACTGAAGCTTTCTTT.

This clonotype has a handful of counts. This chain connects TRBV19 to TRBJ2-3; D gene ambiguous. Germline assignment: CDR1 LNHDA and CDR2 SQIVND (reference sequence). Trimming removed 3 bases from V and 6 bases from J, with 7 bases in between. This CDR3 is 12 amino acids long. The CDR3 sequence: CASSIWLDTQYF. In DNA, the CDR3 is TGTGCCAGTAGTATTTGGCTGGATACGCAGTATTTT.

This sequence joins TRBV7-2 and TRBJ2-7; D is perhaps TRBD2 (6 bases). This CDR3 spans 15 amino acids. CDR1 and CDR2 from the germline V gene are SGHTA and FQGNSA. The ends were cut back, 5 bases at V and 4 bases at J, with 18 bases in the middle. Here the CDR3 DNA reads TGTGCCAGCAGCCAAACCTCGTACGGGAGTTACGAGCAGTACTTC. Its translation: CASSQTSYGSYEQYF.

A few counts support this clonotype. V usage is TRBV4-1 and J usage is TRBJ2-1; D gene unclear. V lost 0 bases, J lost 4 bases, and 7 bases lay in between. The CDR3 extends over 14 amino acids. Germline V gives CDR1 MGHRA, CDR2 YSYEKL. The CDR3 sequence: CASSQDGLYNEQFF. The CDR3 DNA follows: TGCGCCAGCAGCCAAGATGGCCTTTACAATGAGCAGTTCTTC.

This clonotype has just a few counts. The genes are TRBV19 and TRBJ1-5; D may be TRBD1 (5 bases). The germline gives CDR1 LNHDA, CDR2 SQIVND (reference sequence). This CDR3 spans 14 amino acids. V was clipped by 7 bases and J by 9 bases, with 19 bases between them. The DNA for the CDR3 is TGTGCCAGTACTCCCGGGACCGGAGGGTGGCCCCAGCATTTT. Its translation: CASTPGTGGWPQHF.

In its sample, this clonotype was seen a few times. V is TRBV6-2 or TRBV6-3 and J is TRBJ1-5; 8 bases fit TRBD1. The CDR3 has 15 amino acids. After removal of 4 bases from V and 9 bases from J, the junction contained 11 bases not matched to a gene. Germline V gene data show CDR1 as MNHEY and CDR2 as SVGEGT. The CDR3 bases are TGTGCCAGCAGTTGGGACAGGACTGTTGGATTGCCCCAGCATTTT. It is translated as CASSWDRTVGLPQHF.

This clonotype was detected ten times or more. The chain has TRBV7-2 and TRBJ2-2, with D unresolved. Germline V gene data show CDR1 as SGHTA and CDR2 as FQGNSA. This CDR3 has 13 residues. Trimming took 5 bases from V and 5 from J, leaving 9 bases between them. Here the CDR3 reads CASSTGPTGELFF. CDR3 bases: TGTGCCAGCAGCACCGGCCCGACCGGGGAGCTGTTTTTT.

The CDR3 sequence: CASSSSGTANEKLFF. The CDR3 bases are TGCGCCAGCAGCTCCTCAGGGACTGCTAATGAAAAACTGTTTTTT. This rearrangement joins TRBV5-1 to TRBJ1-4, with a possible D match to TRBD1 (5 bases). The CDR3 loop spans 15 amino acids. V was cut by 3 bases and J by 3 bases, with 12 bases left in between. The V gene's germline CDR1 is SGHRS and CDR2 YFSETQ.

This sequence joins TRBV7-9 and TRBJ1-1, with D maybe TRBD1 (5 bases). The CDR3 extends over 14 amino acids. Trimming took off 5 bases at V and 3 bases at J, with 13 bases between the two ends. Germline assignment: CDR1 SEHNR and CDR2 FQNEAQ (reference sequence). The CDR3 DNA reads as TGTGCCAGCAGCCCCTGGGGGAGGGACACTGAAGCTTTCTTT. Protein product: CASSPWGRDTEAFF.

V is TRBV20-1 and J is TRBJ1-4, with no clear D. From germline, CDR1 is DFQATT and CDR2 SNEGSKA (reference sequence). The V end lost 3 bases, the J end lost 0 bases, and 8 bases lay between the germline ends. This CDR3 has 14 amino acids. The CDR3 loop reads CSARTSATNEKLFF. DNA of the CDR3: TGCAGTGCTAGGACCAGCGCAACTAATGAAAAACTGTTTTTT.

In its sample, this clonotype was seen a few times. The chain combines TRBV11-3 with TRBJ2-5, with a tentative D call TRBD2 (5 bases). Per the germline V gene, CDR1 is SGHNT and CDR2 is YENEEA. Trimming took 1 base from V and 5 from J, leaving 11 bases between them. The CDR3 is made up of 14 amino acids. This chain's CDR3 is CASSLAGRDETQYF. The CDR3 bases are TGTGCCAGCAGCTTAGCGGGAAGGGATGAGACCCAGTACTTC.

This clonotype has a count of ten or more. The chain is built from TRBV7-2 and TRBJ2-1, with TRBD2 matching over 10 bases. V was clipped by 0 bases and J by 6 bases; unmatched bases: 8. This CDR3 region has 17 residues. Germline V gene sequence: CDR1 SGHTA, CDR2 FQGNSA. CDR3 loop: CASSLAWLAGVLNEQFF. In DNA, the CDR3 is TGTGCCAGCAGCTTAGCCTGGCTAGCGGGAGTTCTCAATGAGCAGTTCTTC.

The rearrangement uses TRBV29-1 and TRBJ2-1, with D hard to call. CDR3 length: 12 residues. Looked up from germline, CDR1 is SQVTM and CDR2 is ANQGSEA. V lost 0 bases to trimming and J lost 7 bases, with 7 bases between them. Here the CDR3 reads CSVEDVGNEQFF. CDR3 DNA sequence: TGCAGCGTTGAAGATGTTGGTAATGAGCAGTTCTTC.

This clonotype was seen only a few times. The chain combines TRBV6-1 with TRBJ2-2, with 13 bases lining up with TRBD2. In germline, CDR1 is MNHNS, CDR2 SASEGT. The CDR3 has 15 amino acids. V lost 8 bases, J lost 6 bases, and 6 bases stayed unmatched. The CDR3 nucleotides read TGTGCCAGCGGCACTAGCGGGAGGGCCGCCGGGGAGCTGTTTTTT. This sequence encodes CASGTSGRAAGELFF.

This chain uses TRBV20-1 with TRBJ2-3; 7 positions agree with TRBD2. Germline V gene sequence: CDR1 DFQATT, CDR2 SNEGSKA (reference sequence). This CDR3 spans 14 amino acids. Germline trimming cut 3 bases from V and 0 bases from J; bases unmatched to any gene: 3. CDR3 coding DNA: TGCAGTGCTAGGGCTAGCGGTAGCACAGATACGCAGTATTTT. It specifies CSARASGSTDTQYF.

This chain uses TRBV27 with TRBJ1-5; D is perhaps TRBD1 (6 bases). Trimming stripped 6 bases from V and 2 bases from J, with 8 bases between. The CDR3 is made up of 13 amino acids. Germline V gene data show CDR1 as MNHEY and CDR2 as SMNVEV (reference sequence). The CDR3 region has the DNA TGTGCCAGCAGGACAGGCCGCAATCAGCCCCAGCATTTT. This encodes CASRTGRNQPQHF.

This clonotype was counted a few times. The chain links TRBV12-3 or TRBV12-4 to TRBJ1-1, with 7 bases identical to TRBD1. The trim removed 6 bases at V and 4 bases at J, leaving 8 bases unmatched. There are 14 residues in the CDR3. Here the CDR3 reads CASSTTGVVTEAFF. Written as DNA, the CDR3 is TGTGCCAGCAGCACAACAGGGGTGGTCACTGAAGCTTTCTTT.

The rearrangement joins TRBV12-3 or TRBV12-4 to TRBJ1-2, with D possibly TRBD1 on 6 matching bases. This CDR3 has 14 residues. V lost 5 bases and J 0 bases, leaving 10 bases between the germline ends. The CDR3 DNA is TGTGCCAGCAGTCGGACAGCATCTAACTATGGCTACACCTTC. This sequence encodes CASSRTASNYGYTF.

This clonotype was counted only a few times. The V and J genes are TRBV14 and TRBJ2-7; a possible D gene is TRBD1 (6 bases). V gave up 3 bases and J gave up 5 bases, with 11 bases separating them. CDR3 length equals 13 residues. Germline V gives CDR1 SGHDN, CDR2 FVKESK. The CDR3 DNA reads TGTGCCAGCAGCCAGGGGACAAGTGACGAGCAGTACGTC. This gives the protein CASSQGTSDEQYV.

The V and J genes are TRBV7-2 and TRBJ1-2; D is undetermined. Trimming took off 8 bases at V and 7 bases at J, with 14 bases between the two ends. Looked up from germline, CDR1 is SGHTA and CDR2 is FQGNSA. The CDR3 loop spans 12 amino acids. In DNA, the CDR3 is TGTGCCAGCGGACCCCGGTTGCGTGGCTACACCTTC. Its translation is CASGPRLRGYTF. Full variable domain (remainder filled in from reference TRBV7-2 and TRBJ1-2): GAGVSQSPSNKVTEKGKDVELRCDPISGHTALYWYRQSLGQGLEFLIYFQGNSAPDKSGLPSDRFSAERTGGSVSTLTIQRTQQEDSAVYLCASGPRLRGYTFGSGTRLTVV.